These T cell receptor beta chains were read from a single sample in a study of T cell changes during pregnancy in multiple sclerosis. Only in-frame clones appear in the TCRdb table, and some are missing; sequencing was by immunoSEQ multiplex PCR. The data show some 70,000 clones, with 70% to 90% seen just once and less than 3.5% held by the top ten. The sequenced sample was peripheral blood, obtained before pregnancy. Receptor source: a female donor with multiple sclerosis, enrolled in a pregnancy study. Each CDR3 is given with its conserved first and last residue. Fields, in order: J gene, D gene, V gene, CDR3 protein, CDR3 DNA. The D gene is left open where the match is weak.

TRBJ1-5,TRBD1,TRBV11-2,CASSPTTGDNQPQHF,TGTGCCAGCAGCCCCACAACAGGGGACAATCAGCCCCAGCATTTT
TRBJ1-4,.,TRBV7-8,CASSTFWGGTLNEKLFF,TGTGCCAGCAGTACATTTTGGGGGGGAACTCTTAATGAAAAACTGTTTTTT
TRBJ1-3,.,TRBV6-5,CASSYGESGNTIYF,TGTGCCAGCAGTTACGGGGAGTCTGGAAACACCATATATTTT
TRBJ1-5,TRBD1,TRBV18,CASSPRDRGDQPQHF,TGTGCCAGCTCACCACGGGACAGGGGCGATCAGCCCCAGCATTTT
TRBJ2-7,TRBD1,TRBV6-5,CASSLGTGPTYEQYF,TGTGCCAGCAGCCTCGGGACAGGCCCTACCTACGAGCAGTACTTC
TRBJ2-1,TRBD2,TRBV2,CASATGGSYNEQFF,TGTGCCAGCGCGACGGGGGGTTCCTACAATGAGCAGTTCTTC
TRBJ2-3,TRBD1,TRBV10-3,CAIRAGQGSTDTQYF,TGTGCCATCAGGGCGGGACAGGGCAGCACAGATACGCAGTATTTT
TRBJ1-2,.,TRBV6-5,CASSYYGSGYTF,TGTGCCAGCAGTTACTACGGTTCTGGCTACACCTTC
TRBJ2-5,.,TRBV29-1,CSVGRDQETQYF,TGCAGCGTTGGCAGGGATCAAGAGACCCAGTACTTC
TRBJ1-2,TRBD1,TRBV2,CASLGNRGLYGYTF,TGTGCCAGCTTGGGTAACAGGGGCCTCTATGGCTACACCTTC
TRBJ1-1,.,TRBV7-3,CASSSDRNTEAFF,TGTGCCAGCAGTTCAGACAGGAACACTGAAGCTTTCTTT
TRBJ2-7,.,TRBV27,CASASGPSGMNEQYF,TGTGCCAGCGCCTCCGGGCCCTCAGGGATGAACGAGCAGTACTTC
TRBJ1-2,TRBD1,TRBV27,CASSSLTGGKHSGYTF,TGTGCCAGCAGTTCCCTGACAGGGGGCAAGCATAGTGGCTACACCTTC
TRBJ1-4,.,TRBV11-2,CASTINEKLFF,TGTGCCAGCACCATTAATGAAAAACTGTTTTTT
TRBJ1-1,TRBD1,TRBV19,CASSPRQGDGGTEAFF,TGTGCCAGTAGTCCCCGACAGGGGGATGGGGGAACTGAAGCTTTCTTT
TRBJ1-4,.,TRBV15,CATQSPTNEKLFF,TGTGCCACCCAGTCCCCAACTAATGAAAAACTGTTTTTT